This T cell receptor (beta chain) was recorded in a study of shared clonotypes between healthy human individuals. Looking at the study overall: CD4 naive and CD4 memory each took three plates per donor, while CD8 naive took two and CD8 memory one. Overall study results and limits: When compared with the clonotypes that were shared by all four sorted-subset donors, the non-shared clonotypes turned out to have lower generation probabilities.

Deep was the level at which the assay was run. Genomic DNA (from each subset) was split evenly across several immunoSEQ plates. Profiling relied on immunoSEQ multiplex PCR, and the TCRdb table lists in-frame clones only, not all of them. The data hold 2.3 million or so clones, with over 85% observed a single time. V dropped 3 bases and J dropped 5; count of bases not matched to a gene: 16. Per the germline V gene, CDR1 is KGHSH and CDR2 is LQKENI. The CDR3 spans 18 residues. For this clone: Its antigen is as yet unknown.

This receptor was taken from a man aged 18 to 35 in good health. Some clones in this sample may be carry-over from other donors' samples. The V and J genes are TRBV18 and TRBJ1-1; 9 bases are a match to TRBD1. The sequenced sample was naive CD4+ T cells from PBMCs. Subset given: CD45RA+ positively selected. The CDR3 loop reads CASSPRTGTGSVVTEAFF. The CDR3 DNA reads TGTGCCAGCTCACCCCGGACAGGGACAGGGTCGGTAGTGACTGAAGCTTTCTTT.